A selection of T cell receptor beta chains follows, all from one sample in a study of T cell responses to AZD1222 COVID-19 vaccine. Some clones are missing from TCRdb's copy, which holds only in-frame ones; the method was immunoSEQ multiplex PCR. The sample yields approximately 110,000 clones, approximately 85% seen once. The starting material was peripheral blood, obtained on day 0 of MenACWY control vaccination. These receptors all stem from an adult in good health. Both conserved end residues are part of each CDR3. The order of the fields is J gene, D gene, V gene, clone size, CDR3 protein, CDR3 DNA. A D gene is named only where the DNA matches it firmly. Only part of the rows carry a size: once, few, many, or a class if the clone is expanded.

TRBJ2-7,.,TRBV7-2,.,CASTNPRTTYEQYF,TGTGCCAGCACCAACCCCAGGACGACCTACGAGCAGTACTTC
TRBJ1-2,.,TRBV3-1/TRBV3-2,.,CASSHRWTVGDYGYTF,TGTGCCAGCAGCCATCGCTGGACAGTTGGTGACTATGGCTACACCTTC
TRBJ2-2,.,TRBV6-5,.,CASRPYTEVGELFF,TGTGCCAGCAGACCTTATACAGAGGTCGGGGAGCTGTTTTTT
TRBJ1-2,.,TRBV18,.,CASSPSRTNYGYTF,TGTGCCAGCTCACCATCGAGGACAAACTATGGCTACACCTTC
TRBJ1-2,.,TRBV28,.,CASTNGGSYTF,TGTGCCAGCACTAATGGGGGCAGCTACACCTTC
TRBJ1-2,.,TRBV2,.,CASIGDRGYGYTF,TGTGCCAGCATAGGTGACAGAGGCTATGGCTACACCTTC
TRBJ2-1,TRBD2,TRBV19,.,CASSNPRAGGWNEQFF,TGTGCCAGTAGTAACCCCAGGGCGGGGGGCTGGAATGAGCAGTTCTTC
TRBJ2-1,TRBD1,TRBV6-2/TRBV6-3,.,CASSRQGAVEQFF,TGTGCCAGCAGCAGACAGGGGGCGGTTGAGCAGTTCTTC
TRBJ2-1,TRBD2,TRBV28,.,CASSPGTSGAYNEQFF,TGTGCCAGTAGTCCCGGGACTAGCGGGGCATACAATGAGCAGTTCTTC
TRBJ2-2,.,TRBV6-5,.,CASSQTRDGELFF,TGTGCCAGCAGTCAAACCCGGGACGGGGAGCTGTTTTTT
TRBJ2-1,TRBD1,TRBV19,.,CASSIRQGRRHHEQFF,TGTGCCAGTAGTATAAGACAGGGCCGGCGGCATCATGAGCAGTTCTTC
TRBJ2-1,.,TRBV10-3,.,CAISGREMDEQFF,TGTGCCATCAGTGGGAGGGAAATGGATGAGCAGTTCTTC
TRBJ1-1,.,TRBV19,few,CASTLGVSADMNTEAFF,TGTGCCAGTACATTAGGTGTGTCAGCCGACATGAACACTGAAGCTTTCTTT
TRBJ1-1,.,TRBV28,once,CASRPGTMNTEAFF,TGTGCCAGCAGACCAGGAACCATGAACACTGAAGCTTTCTTT
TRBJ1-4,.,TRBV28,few,CASSLRSGATEKLFF,TGTGCCAGCAGTTTGAGGTCAGGGGCTACTGAAAAACTGTTTTTT
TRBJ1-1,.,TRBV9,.,CASSVVRSGGKWYTEAFF,TGTGCCAGCAGCGTAGTACGAAGTGGGGGCAAGTGGTACACTGAAGCTTTCTTT
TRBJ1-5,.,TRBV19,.,CASRPGTHQGQPQHF,TGTGCCAGTAGACCCGGGACCCACCAGGGGCAGCCCCAGCATTTT
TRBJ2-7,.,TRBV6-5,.,CASSYALGGDYEQYF,TGTGCCAGCAGTTACGCGTTAGGAGGGGACTACGAGCAGTACTTC
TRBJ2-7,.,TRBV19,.,CASSKGHLYEQYF,TGTGCCAGTAGTAAGGGACACCTCTACGAGCAGTACTTC
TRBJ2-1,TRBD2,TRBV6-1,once,CASSEVRLAGANEQFF,TGTGCCAGCAGTGAAGTTCGGCTAGCGGGGGCCAATGAGCAGTTCTTC
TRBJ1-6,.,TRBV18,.,CASSTETVSSYNSPLHF,TGTGCCAGCTCAACTGAAACAGTATCTTCATATAATTCACCCCTCCACTTT
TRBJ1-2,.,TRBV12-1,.,CASSSPGQEERDGYTF,TGTGCCAGCAGCTCCCCGGGACAGGAGGAGCGAGATGGCTACACCTTC
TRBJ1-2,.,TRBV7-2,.,CASRYRQVGVFSGYTF,TGTGCCAGCAGGTATCGACAGGTCGGGGTTTTTTCTGGCTACACCTTC
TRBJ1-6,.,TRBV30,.,CAFRPRTADNSPLHF,TGTGCCTTCAGACCTCGGACAGCTGATAATTCACCCCTCCACTTT
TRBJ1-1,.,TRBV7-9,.,CASSFAYIGTPNTEAFF,TGTGCCAGCAGCTTCGCATATATAGGGACCCCCAACACTGAAGCTTTCTTT
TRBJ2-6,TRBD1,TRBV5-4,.,CASSSRTGANSGANVLTF,TGTGCCAGCAGCTCACGGACAGGGGCGAATTCTGGGGCCAACGTCCTGACTTTC
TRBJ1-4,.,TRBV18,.,CASSLTPTGNSNEKLFF,TGTGCCAGCTCACTGACTCCAACCGGGAACTCTAATGAAAAACTGTTTTTT
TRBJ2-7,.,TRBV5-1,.,CASSLVGNEQYF,TGCGCCAGCAGCTTGGTGGGAAACGAGCAGTACTTC
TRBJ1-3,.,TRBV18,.,CASSPAGSTGNTIYF,TGTGCCAGCTCTCCGGCGGGGTCAACTGGAAACACCATATATTTT
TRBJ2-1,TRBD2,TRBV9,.,CASSVDRGEGVNEQFF,TGTGCCAGCAGCGTAGATCGGGGGGAAGGAGTCAATGAGCAGTTCTTC
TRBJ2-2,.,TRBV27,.,CASSLRTRTGELFF,TGTGCCAGCAGTCTCCGGACCCGTACCGGGGAGCTGTTTTTT
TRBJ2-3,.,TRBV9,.,CASSPLGRLANTDTQYF,TGTGCCAGCAGCCCTCTCGGGCGGTTAGCTAACACAGATACGCAGTATTTT
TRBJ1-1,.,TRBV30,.,CAWSPPMGLKTEAFF,TGTGCCTGGAGTCCGCCGATGGGCCTCAAGACTGAAGCTTTCTTT
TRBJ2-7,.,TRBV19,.,CASSRGVPLTYEQYF,TGTGCCAGTAGTCGCGGGGTCCCCCTTACCTACGAGCAGTACTTC
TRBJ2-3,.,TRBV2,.,CASNLGGMGLTDTQYF,TGTGCCAGCAATTTGGGCGGGATGGGGCTCACAGATACGCAGTATTTT
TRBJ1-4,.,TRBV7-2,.,CASSWGGEEKLFF,TGTGCCAGCAGCTGGGGAGGGGAGGAAAAACTGTTTTTT
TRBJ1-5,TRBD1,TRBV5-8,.,CASSSTGSGNQPQHF,TGTGCCAGCAGCTCGACAGGGTCTGGGAATCAGCCCCAGCATTTT
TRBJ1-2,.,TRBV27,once,CASSFMGKTNYGYTF,TGTGCCAGCAGTTTTATGGGGAAGACTAACTATGGCTACACCTTC
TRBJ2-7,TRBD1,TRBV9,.,CASSLKGAGWDEQYF,TGTGCCAGCAGCTTGAAGGGGGCAGGGTGGGACGAGCAGTACTTC
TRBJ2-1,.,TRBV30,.,CAYARLGGENEQFF,TGTGCCTACGCGCGTTTGGGCGGTGAGAATGAGCAGTTCTTC
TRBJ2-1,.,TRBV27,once,CASSFGMSFSGQFF,TGTGCCAGCAGTTTCGGCATGTCGTTCTCTGGGCAGTTCTTC
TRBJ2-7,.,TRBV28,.,CATTSGRPYEQYF,TGTGCCACCACCTCAGGAAGGCCGTACGAGCAGTACTTC
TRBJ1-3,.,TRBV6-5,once,CASVPGAGNTIYF,TGTGCCAGCGTCCCGGGTGCTGGAAACACCATATATTTT
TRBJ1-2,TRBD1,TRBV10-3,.,CAISESGQGVTYGYTF,TGTGCCATCAGTGAGTCAGGACAGGGGGTCACCTATGGCTACACCTTC
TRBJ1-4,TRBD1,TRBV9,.,CASSTGTGGPSEKLFF,TGTGCCAGCAGCACCGGGACAGGGGGCCCAAGTGAAAAACTGTTTTTT
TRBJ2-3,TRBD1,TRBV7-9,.,CASSQRTGGRTDTQYF,TGTGCCAGCAGCCAAAGGACAGGGGGAAGAACAGATACGCAGTATTTT